These T cell receptor beta chains were read from a single sample in a study of CD8 T cells in Susac syndrome. TCRdb itself ran the immunoSEQ multiplex PCR reads through MiXCR, one entry per CDR3 protein. The sample contains about 210,000 distinct CDR3 sequences, approximately 95% of which appear only once. Material for sequencing was CD4+ T cells from PBMCs. All receptors come from a human donor with multiple sclerosis. CDR3s include the opening cysteine and the closing phenylalanine or tryptophan. The order of the fields is V gene, J gene, clone size, D gene, CDR3 protein, CDR3 DNA. D genes are given only for firm matches. Only part of the rows carry a size: once, few, many, or a class if the clone is expanded.

>TRBV2|TRBJ1-5|NA|NA
CASRRTAEGQPQHF
TGTGCCAGCAGGAGGACAGCGGAGGGACAGCCCCAGCATTTT
>TRBV2|TRBJ2-4|once|TRBD2
CASQTSVGWIQYF
TGTGCCAGCCAGACTAGCGTAGGATGGATTCAGTACTTC
>TRBV7-8|TRBJ2-7|once|NA
CASRPGNYYEQYF
TGTGCCAGCCGACCCGGGAACTACTACGAGCAGTACTTC
>TRBV29-1|TRBJ1-5|NA|TRBD1
CSVGGEGALSNQPQHF
TGCAGCGTTGGAGGTGAGGGGGCCCTGAGCAATCAGCCCCAGCATTTT
>TRBV29-1|TRBJ2-3|NA|NA
CSVATLGTDTQYF
TGCAGCGTTGCGACTTTGGGCACAGATACGCAGTATTTT
>TRBV25-1|TRBJ2-5|NA|NA
CASSEIQEETQYF
TGTGCCAGCAGTGAGATCCAGGAGGAGACCCAGTACTTC
>TRBV19|TRBJ2-1|NA|TRBD1
CASSSPTGGNEQFF
TGTGCCAGTAGTAGCCCGACAGGGGGCAATGAGCAGTTCTTC
>TRBV6-5|TRBJ1-6|NA|NA
CASSYDHNSPLHF
TGTGCCAGCAGTTACGACCATAATTCACCCCTCCACTTT
>TRBV7-2|TRBJ2-3|NA|NA
CASSPYTGSGTDTQYF
TGTGCCAGCAGCCCATACACCGGATCGGGCACAGATACGCAGTATTTT
>TRBV12-3/TRBV12-4|TRBJ2-7|NA|TRBD1
CASSRGTVSYEQYF
TGTGCCAGCAGCCGAGGGACAGTCTCCTACGAGCAGTACTTC
>TRBV12-3/TRBV12-4|TRBJ1-3|NA|NA
CASNVPGENTIYF
TGTGCCAGCAATGTTCCAGGGGAAAACACCATATATTTT
>TRBV7-9|TRBJ2-1|once|TRBD1
CASSSYRDRVNNEQFF
TGTGCCAGCAGCTCGTACCGGGACAGGGTAAACAATGAGCAGTTCTTC
>TRBV7-2|TRBJ2-7|NA|NA
CASSLDPPPVGEQYF
TGTGCCAGCAGCTTAGATCCACCCCCGGTGGGCGAGCAGTACTTC
>TRBV19|TRBJ1-1|NA|NA
CASTNVGTEAFF
TGTGCCAGTACTAACGTTGGAACTGAAGCTTTCTTT
>TRBV30|TRBJ1-2|NA|TRBD1
CAWSRFGTGGVDYGYTF
TGTGCCTGGAGTAGATTCGGAACAGGGGGCGTTGACTATGGCTACACCTTC
>TRBV7-6|TRBJ2-3|NA|TRBD2
CASSLSAGGGTDTQYF
TGTGCCAGCAGCCTAAGTGCGGGAGGCGGCACAGATACGCAGTATTTT
>TRBV3-1|TRBJ2-7|NA|TRBD2
CASSQTPGRVYEQYF
TGTGCCAGCAGCCAAACCCCCGGGAGGGTCTACGAGCAGTACTTC
>TRBV12-5|TRBJ2-6|NA|NA
CASGFTGFSGANVLTF
TGTGCTAGTGGTTTCACAGGTTTCTCTGGGGCCAACGTCCTGACTTTC
>TRBV12-3/TRBV12-4|TRBJ2-3|NA|TRBD2
CASSPHGGAGGTDTQYF
TGTGCCAGCAGTCCCCACGGGGGAGCGGGAGGGACAGATACGCAGTATTTT
>TRBV29-1|TRBJ2-5|NA|TRBD2
CSVDSGDQETQYF
TGCAGCGTTGATAGCGGGGACCAAGAGACCCAGTACTTC